One sample yielded the 8 T cell receptor beta chains listed below, sequenced in a study of cytomegalovirus exposure and HLA in healthy donors. The PCR ran on 60 Vbeta and 13 Jbeta primers. Libraries were prepared by immunoSEQ multiplex PCR; TCRdb keeps only in-frame clonotypes and omits some of them. The sample consists of 150,000 to 200,000 clones, roughly 80% of them appearing once. The source material was PBMCs. The receptor set was obtained from a woman aged 40-49 years in good health and CMV-seronegative.

V and J are TRBV4-2 and TRBJ1-2; D unresolved. With 0 bases removed from V and 8 bases from J, the gap between germline ends came to 19 bases. CDR3 length equals 16 residues. Per germline, CDR1 LGHNA and CDR2 YNFKEQ. The CDR3 sequence: CASSQDIGDTPRGYTF. CDR3 nucleotide sequence: TGTGCCAGCAGCCAAGATATCGGCGACACCCCTCGAGGCTACACCTTC.

The chain carries TRBV5-4 and TRBJ1-2; 11 bases fit TRBD1. This CDR3 has 13 amino acids. CDR1 is SGHNT, CDR2 YYREEE, per germline (reference sequence). Trimming removed 4 bases from V and 7 bases from J; junction bases left unmatched: 3. CDR3 DNA: TGTGCCAGCAGCCCGGGACAGGGGGGTGGCTACACCTTC. This codes for CASSPGQGGGYTF.

The V gene is TRBV27, the J gene TRBJ1-5; D not certain. V was trimmed by 2 bases and J by 2 bases, leaving 10 bases between them. CDR1 and CDR2 from the germline V gene are MNHEY and SMNVEV (reference sequence). The CDR3 consists of 15 residues. Written as DNA, the CDR3 is TGTGCCAGCAGTTTAGGCCAGTCTCGCAATCAGCCCCAGCATTTT. The encoded protein is CASSLGQSRNQPQHF.

J is TRBJ1-2 and V is TRBV9; TRBD1 agrees at 7 bases. This CDR3 has 14 residues. Germline V gene data show CDR1 as SGDLS and CDR2 as YYNGEE. J lost 5 bases, V lost 0 bases, and 4 bases had no gene match. The CDR3 coding sequence is TGTGCCAGCAGCGTAGGCGACAGGGAATATGGCTACACCTTC. Protein: CASSVGDREYGYTF. Full variable domain (rest looked up from reference TRBV9 and TRBJ1-2): DSGVTQTPKHLITATGQRVTLRCSPRSGDLSVYWYQQSLDQGLQFLIQYYNGEERAKGNILERFSAQQFPDLHSELNLSSLELGDSALYFCASSVGDREYGYTFGSGTRLTVV.

The chain recombines TRBV5-1 with TRBJ1-1, with TRBD1 matching over 7 bases. This CDR3 has 14 residues. Germline lookup yields CDR1 SGHRS and CDR2 YFSETQ. Trimming cost V 4 bases and J 5 bases; bases outside gene matches: 8. The CDR3 DNA is TGCGCCAGCAGCAGAGACAGGGTTGGGACTGAAGCTTTCTTT. Its protein is CASSRDRVGTEAFF.

The V and J genes are TRBV6-1 and TRBJ2-5; TRBD2 matches 13 bases. Germline trimming cut 5 bases from V and 1 base from J; bases unmatched to any gene: 1. The CDR3 spans 15 residues. CDR1 is MNHNS, CDR2 SASEGT, per germline. CDR3 in amino acids: CASSRLAGGQETQYF. CDR3 DNA sequence: TGTGCCAGCAGTCGACTAGCGGGGGGCCAAGAGACCCAGTACTTC.

The chain employs TRBV9 and TRBJ2-6, with D possibly being TRBD1 (6 bases). The CDR3 totals 18 residues. V lost 3 bases and J 4 bases, leaving 20 bases between the germline ends. Germline CDR1 is SGDLS and CDR2 is YYNGEE. This chain's CDR3 is CASSGTGTPGPGANVLTF. CDR3 bases: TGTGCCAGCAGCGGAACAGGGACCCCTGGGCCCGGGGCCAACGTCCTGACTTTC.

The chain joins TRBV4-2 to TRBJ2-3, with 8 bases lining up with TRBD2. V was clipped by 1 base and J by 0 bases; unmatched bases: 3. In germline, CDR1 is LGHNA, CDR2 YNFKEQ. This CDR3 region has 16 residues. This CDR3 is CASSQALAGSTDTQYF. The DNA for the CDR3 is TGTGCCAGCAGCCAAGCCTTAGCGGGGAGCACAGATACGCAGTATTTT.